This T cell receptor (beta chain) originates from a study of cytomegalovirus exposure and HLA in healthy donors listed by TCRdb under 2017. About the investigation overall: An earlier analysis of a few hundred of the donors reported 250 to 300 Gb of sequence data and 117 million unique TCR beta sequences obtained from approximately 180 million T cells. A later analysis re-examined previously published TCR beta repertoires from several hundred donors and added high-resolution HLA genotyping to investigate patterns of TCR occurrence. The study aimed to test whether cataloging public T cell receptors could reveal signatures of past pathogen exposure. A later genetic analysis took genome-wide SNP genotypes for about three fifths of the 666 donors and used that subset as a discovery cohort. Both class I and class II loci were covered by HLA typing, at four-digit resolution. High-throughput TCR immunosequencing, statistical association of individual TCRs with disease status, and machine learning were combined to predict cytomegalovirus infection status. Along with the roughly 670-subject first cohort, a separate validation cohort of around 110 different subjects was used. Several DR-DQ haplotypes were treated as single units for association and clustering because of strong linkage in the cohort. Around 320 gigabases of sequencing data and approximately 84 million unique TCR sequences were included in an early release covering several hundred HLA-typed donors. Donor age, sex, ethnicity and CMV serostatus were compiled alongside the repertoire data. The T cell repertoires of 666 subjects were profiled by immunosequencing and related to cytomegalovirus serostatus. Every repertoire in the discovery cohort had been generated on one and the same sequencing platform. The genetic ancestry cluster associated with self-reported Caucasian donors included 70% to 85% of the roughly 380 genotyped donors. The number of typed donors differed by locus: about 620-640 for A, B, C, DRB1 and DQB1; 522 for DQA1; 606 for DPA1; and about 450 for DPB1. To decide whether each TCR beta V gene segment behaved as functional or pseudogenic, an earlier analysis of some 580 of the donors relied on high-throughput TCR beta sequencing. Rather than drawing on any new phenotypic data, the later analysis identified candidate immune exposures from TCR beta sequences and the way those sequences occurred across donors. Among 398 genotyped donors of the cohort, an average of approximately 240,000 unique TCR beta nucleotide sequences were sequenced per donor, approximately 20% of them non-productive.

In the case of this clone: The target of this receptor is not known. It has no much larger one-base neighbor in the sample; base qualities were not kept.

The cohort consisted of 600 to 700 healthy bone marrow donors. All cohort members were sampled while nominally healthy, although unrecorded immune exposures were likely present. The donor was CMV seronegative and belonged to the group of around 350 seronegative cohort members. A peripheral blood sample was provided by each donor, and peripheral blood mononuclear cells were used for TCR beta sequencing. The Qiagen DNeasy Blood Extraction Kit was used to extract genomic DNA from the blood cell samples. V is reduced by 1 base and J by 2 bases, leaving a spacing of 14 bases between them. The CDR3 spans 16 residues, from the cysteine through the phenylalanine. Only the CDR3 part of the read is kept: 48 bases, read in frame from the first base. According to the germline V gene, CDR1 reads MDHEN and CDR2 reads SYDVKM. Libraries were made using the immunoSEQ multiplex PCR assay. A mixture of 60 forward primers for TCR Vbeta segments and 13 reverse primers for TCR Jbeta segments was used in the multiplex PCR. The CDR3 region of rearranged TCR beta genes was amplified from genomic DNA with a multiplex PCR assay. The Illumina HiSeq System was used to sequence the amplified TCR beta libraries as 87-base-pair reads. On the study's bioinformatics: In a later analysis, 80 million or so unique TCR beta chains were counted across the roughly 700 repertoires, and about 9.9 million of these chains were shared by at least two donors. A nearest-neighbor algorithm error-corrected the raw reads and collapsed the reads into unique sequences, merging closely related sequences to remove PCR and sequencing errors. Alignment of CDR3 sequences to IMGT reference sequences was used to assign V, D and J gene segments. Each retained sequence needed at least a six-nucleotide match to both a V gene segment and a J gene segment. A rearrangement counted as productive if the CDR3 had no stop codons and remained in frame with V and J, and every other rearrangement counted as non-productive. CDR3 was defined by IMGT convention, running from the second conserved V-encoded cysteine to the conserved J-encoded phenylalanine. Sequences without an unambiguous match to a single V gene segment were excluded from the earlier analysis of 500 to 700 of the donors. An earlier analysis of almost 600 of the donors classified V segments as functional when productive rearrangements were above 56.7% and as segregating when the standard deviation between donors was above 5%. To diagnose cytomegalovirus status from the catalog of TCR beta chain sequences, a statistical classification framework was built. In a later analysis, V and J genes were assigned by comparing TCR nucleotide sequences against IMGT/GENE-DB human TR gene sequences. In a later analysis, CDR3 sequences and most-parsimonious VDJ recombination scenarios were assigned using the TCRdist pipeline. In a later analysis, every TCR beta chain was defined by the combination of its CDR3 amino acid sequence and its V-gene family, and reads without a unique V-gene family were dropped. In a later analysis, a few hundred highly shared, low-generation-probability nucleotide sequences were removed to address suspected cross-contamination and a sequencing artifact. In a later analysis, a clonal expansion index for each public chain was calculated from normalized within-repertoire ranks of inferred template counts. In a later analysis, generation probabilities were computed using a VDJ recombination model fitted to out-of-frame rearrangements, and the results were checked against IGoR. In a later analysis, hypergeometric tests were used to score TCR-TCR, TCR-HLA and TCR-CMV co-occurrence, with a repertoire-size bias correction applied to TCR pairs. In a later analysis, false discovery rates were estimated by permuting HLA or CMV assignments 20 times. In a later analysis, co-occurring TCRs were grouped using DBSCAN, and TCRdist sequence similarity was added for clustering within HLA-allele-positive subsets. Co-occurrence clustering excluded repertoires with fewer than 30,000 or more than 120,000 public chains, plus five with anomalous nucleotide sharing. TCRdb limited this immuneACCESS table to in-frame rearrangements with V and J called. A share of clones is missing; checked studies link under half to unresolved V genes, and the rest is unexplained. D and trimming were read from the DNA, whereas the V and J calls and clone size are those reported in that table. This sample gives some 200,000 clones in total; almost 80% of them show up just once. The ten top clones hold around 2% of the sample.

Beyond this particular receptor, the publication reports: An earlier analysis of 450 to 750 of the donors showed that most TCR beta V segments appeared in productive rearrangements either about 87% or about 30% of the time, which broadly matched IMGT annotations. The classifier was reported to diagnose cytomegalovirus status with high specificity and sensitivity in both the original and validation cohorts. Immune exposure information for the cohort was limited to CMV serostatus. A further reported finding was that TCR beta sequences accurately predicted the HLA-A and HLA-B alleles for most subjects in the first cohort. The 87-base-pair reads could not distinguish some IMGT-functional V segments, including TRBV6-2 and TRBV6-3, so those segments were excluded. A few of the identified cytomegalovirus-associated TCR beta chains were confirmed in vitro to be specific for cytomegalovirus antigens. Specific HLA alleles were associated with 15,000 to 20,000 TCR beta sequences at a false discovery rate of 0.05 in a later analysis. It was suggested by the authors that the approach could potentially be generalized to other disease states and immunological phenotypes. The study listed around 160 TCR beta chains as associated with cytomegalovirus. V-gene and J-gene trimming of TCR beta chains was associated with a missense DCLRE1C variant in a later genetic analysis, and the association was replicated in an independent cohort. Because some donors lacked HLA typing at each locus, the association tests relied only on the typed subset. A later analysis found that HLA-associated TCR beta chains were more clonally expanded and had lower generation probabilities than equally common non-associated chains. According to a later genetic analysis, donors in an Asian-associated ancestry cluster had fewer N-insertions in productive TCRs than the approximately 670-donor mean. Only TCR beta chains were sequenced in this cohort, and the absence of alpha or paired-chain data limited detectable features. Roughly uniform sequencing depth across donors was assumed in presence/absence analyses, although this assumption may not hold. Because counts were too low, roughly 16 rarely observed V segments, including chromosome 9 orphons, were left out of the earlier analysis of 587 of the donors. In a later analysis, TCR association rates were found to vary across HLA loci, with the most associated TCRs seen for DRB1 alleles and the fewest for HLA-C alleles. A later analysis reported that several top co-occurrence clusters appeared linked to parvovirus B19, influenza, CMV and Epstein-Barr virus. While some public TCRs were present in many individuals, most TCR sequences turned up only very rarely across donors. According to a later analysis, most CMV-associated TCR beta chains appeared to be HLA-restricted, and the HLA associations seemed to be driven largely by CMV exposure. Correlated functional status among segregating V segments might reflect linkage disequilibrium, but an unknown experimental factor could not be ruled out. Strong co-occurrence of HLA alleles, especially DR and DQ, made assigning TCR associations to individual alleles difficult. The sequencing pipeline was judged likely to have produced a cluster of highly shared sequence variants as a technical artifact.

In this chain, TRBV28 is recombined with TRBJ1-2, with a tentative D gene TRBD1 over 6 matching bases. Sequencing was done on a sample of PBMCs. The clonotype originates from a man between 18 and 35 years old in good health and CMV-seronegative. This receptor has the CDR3 CASSLLSGGANYGYTF. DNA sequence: TGTGCCAGCAGTTTATTGAGCGGGGGCGCGAACTATGGCTACACCTTC.